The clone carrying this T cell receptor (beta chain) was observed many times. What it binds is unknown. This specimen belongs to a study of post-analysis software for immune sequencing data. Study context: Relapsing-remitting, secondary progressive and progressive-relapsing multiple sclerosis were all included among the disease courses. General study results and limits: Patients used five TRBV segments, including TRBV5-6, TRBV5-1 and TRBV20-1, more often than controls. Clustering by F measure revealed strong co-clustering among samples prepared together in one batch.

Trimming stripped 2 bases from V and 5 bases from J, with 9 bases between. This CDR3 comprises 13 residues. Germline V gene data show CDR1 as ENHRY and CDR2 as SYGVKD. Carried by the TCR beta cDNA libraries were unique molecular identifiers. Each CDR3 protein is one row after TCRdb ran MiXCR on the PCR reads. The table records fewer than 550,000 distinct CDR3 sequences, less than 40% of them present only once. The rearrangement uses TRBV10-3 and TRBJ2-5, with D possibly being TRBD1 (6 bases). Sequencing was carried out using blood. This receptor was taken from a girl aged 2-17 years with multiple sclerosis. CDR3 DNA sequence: TGTGCCATCAGTGAGGGGGGCCGGGAGACCCAGTACTTC. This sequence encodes CAISEGGRETQYF.